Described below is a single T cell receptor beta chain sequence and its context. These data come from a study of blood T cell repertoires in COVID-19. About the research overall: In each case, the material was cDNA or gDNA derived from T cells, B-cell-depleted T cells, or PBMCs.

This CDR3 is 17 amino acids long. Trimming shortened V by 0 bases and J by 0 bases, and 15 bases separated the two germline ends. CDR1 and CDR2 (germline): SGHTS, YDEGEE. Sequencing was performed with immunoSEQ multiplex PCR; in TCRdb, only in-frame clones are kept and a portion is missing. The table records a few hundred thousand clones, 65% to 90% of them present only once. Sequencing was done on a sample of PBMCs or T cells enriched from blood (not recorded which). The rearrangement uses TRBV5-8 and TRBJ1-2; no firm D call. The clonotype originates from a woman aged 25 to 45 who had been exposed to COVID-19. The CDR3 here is CASSLDGGVTSNYGYTF. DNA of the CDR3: TGTGCCAGCAGCTTGGATGGAGGAGTTACTTCTAACTATGGCTACACCTTC.